This TCR beta chain was documented in a study of T cells in Graves' hyperthyroidism and ophthalmopathy. TCR beta CDR3 sequences were amplified from RNA transcripts. TCR CDR3 regions were first amplified by RT-PCR with HTBI primers. TCRdb re-analysed the multiplex PCR reads in MiXCR, keeping a single row per CDR3 protein. The sample consists of about 510,000 distinct CDR3 sequences, 46% of them appearing once. This CDR3 comprises 15 residues. Germline V gene lookup returns CDR1 SQVTM and CDR2 ANQGSEA. V was cut by 4 bases and J by 1 base, with 14 bases left in between. This clonotype occurred once. Exclusion of a patient resulted from uncontrolled infection, other autoimmune disease, pregnancy or lactation. Diagnosing involved the use of clinical symptoms, serum thyroxine and TRAb, thyroid ultrasound and orbital computed tomography.

Source material: peripheral blood or thyroid tissue (not recorded which). The chain employs TRBV29-1 and TRBJ2-4, with D unresolved. This TCR came from an adult woman with Graves' disease, either hyperthyroidism or ophthalmopathy (not recorded which). The CDR3 loop reads CSVGVGSKAKNIQYF. The CDR3 bases are TGCAGCGTTGGGGTGGGTAGTAAGGCCAAAAACATTCAGTACTTC.